This TCR beta chain was identified during a study of T cells after posttransplantation cyclophosphamide. Study results and caveats: Recipient CMV seropositivity and CMV reactivation strongly tracked TRB clonality. Later post-transplant blood repertoires were often dominated by donor CD8+ memory clones.

Generated by immunoSEQ multiplex PCR, the TCRdb table keeps only in-frame clones and is missing some. This table holds about 52,000 clones, roughly 94% found once. Germline loops: CDR1 SQVTM, CDR2 ANQGSEA. The length of the CDR3 is 13 residues. The V gene end was trimmed by 6 bases and the J gene end by 7 bases; junction bases not matched to a gene: 10. This clone was seen just once. The antigen is not known. The source material was PBMCs. The rearrangement joins TRBV29-1 to TRBJ1-2; 8 bases are shared with TRBD1. The sequence was obtained from a woman in her 30s in good health and a related stem cell transplant donor. The CDR3 coding sequence is TGCAGCGTAATCAGGGAGCAGGGGGCTGGCTACACCTTC. Residues: CSVIREQGAGYTF.